Presented here are 9 T cell receptor beta chains from one specimen sequenced in a study of technical replicates of blood from a few donors. The repertoire was sequenced with immunoSEQ multiplex PCR; TCRdb's copy has only in-frame clones and lacks some. Among more than 75,000 clones listed, 90% to 95% were seen once. Material: T cells isolated from PBMCs. The origin of the receptors is a human donor in good health.

CDR3 bases: TGTGCCAGCAGTTTCCAGGGGCTTAGAGAAAAACTGTTTTTT. Protein product: CASSFQGLREKLFF. The chain joins TRBV6-5 to TRBJ1-4; maybe TRBD1 (6 bases). Looked up from germline, CDR1 is MNHEY and CDR2 is SVGAGI. The CDR3 runs 14 residues. V lost 4 bases, J lost 8 bases, and 14 bases lay in between.

The V gene is TRBV27, the J gene TRBJ2-3; no firm D call. Germline V gene lookup returns CDR1 MNHEY and CDR2 SMNVEV (reference sequence). CDR3 length equals 13 residues. V lost 2 bases and J 4 bases, leaving 7 bases between the germline ends. This CDR3 is CASSLGPADTQYF. DNA of the CDR3: TGTGCCAGCAGTTTAGGCCCCGCAGATACGCAGTATTTT.

The J gene is TRBJ2-5, the V gene TRBV6-6; the D gene is possibly TRBD1 (6 bases). Trimming stripped 7 bases from V and 0 bases from J, with 12 bases between. This CDR3 region has 14 residues. CDR1 is MNHNY and CDR2 is SVGAGI in the germline V gene (reference sequence). CDR3 protein: CASTEDSHQETQYF. The DNA of the CDR3 is TGTGCCAGCACAGAGGACAGCCACCAAGAGACCCAGTACTTC.

The rearrangement uses TRBV5-4 and TRBJ2-1, with D maybe TRBD1 (5 bases). This CDR3 has 15 residues. V was cut by 0 bases and J by 4 bases, with 11 bases left in between. Germline CDR1 reads SGHNT; CDR2 reads YYREEE (reference sequence). CDR3 DNA: TGTGCCAGCAGCTTGGTGGACGACAGTTACAATGAGCAGTTCTTC. This sequence encodes CASSLVDDSYNEQFF.

This sequence joins TRBV13 and TRBJ1-4; TRBD1 matches at 9 bases. Germline assignment: CDR1 PRHDT and CDR2 FYEKMQ (reference sequence). This CDR3 comprises 17 residues. Trimming at V came to 5 bases and at J to 3 bases, leaving 10 bases not matched to a gene. The CDR3 DNA is TGTGCCAGCAGCGCCCAGGACAGGGGAGAGGCTAATGAAAAACTGTTTTTT. Translating it yields CASSAQDRGEANEKLFF.

This chain uses TRBV27 with TRBJ1-1; the D gene is possibly TRBD1 (6 bases). The germline V gene encodes CDR1 MNHEY and CDR2 SMNVEV (reference sequence). V dropped 9 bases and J dropped 0 bases, with 11 bases sitting between them. The CDR3 sequence is 13 residues long. DNA for the CDR3: TGTGCCAGTGGGACAAAAATGAACACTGAAGCTTTCTTT. Its protein is CASGTKMNTEAFF.

The chain combines TRBV19 with TRBJ2-3, with D perhaps TRBD1 (6 bases). This CDR3 comprises 16 residues. V was clipped by 0 bases and J by 3 bases, with 13 bases between them. From germline, CDR1 is LNHDA and CDR2 SQIVND (reference sequence). The CDR3 here is CASSIEVGAWTDTQYF. In DNA, the CDR3 is TGTGCCAGTAGTATAGAAGTGGGGGCCTGGACAGATACGCAGTATTTT. Using reference TRBV19 and TRBJ2-3 for the parts outside the CDR3, the full variable domain is DGGITQSPKYLFRKEGQNVTLSCEQNLNHDAMYWYRQDPGQGLRLIYYSQIVNDFQKGDIAEGYSVSREKKESFPLTVTSAQKNPTAFYLCASSIEVGAWTDTQYFGPGTRLTVL.

V is TRBV10-1 and J is TRBJ1-1; D uncertain. This CDR3 has 13 amino acids. From germline, CDR1 is WNHNN and CDR2 SYGVQD (reference sequence). With 10 bases removed from V and 5 bases from J, the gap between germline ends came to 17 bases. The CDR3 loop is CATQRNRETEAFF. DNA of the CDR3: TGCGCCACCCAACGGAATCGGGAGACTGAAGCTTTCTTT.

The J gene is TRBJ1-1, the V gene TRBV11-3; D is unresolved. Trimming removed 6 bases from V and 7 bases from J, with 21 bases in between. The CDR3 runs 15 residues. Germline V lookup: CDR1 SGHNT, CDR2 YENEEA. CDR3: CASRITGRGTGEAFF. The DNA of the CDR3 is TGTGCCAGCAGGATCACTGGTCGGGGAACCGGTGAAGCTTTCTTT.